The rows below give T cell receptor beta chains drawn from one sample of a study of cytomegalovirus exposure and HLA in healthy donors. Using immunoSEQ multiplex PCR, the repertoire was profiled, and TCRdb retains in-frame clones only, with some absent. Found here are under 200,000 clones, approximately 77% of them singletons; the top ten hold around 3.6%. Input material: PBMCs. The source of these receptors is a man aged 35-49 years in good health and CMV-seropositive. CDR3s include the opening cysteine and the closing phenylalanine or tryptophan. Size is omitted from some rows. Given values are once, few, many or a class for expanded clones.

V gene: TRBV28; clone size: .; J gene: TRBJ2-7; CDR3 protein: CASSSEGVGASYEQYF
V gene: TRBV5-6; clone size: .; J gene: TRBJ2-7; CDR3 protein: CASSLAYGQGGYEQYF
V gene: TRBV28; clone size: .; J gene: TRBJ2-7; CDR3 protein: CASRSHRERTYEQYF
V gene: TRBV15; clone size: .; J gene: TRBJ2-4; CDR3 protein: CATAGETAKNIQYF
V gene: TRBV14; clone size: .; J gene: TRBJ2-2; CDR3 protein: CASSQAYGELFF
V gene: TRBV29-1; clone size: .; J gene: TRBJ1-2; CDR3 protein: CSTGQSGLSVYGYTF
V gene: TRBV7-6; clone size: .; J gene: TRBJ2-2; CDR3 protein: CASSLIRLASGSSTGELFF
V gene: TRBV11-3; clone size: .; J gene: TRBJ2-6; CDR3 protein: CASSFGRASGANVLTF
V gene: TRBV5-8; clone size: .; J gene: TRBJ2-2; CDR3 protein: CASSLDLSTGELFF
V gene: TRBV7-3; clone size: .; J gene: TRBJ2-3; CDR3 protein: CASSFHEGGCTDTQYF
V gene: TRBV5-1; clone size: few; J gene: TRBJ2-5; CDR3 protein: CASSLAGGRQETQYF
V gene: TRBV19; clone size: .; J gene: TRBJ1-2; CDR3 protein: CASRAPDRGRGNNYGYTF
V gene: TRBV5-1; clone size: few; J gene: TRBJ2-2; CDR3 protein: CASSPVVGSHTGELFF
V gene: TRBV19; clone size: .; J gene: TRBJ2-5; CDR3 protein: CASSPGTSGQRQTQYF
V gene: TRBV7-6; clone size: .; J gene: TRBJ2-7; CDR3 protein: CASSPGLDGTTYEQYF
V gene: TRBV27; clone size: .; J gene: TRBJ2-7; CDR3 protein: CASSRGADYEQYF
V gene: TRBV14; clone size: .; J gene: TRBJ1-1; CDR3 protein: CASSPGQGARAKAFF
V gene: TRBV27; clone size: .; J gene: TRBJ2-2; CDR3 protein: CASSLPGGELFF
V gene: TRBV5-4; clone size: .; J gene: TRBJ1-2; CDR3 protein: CASSLVGTDYGYTF
V gene: TRBV19; clone size: .; J gene: TRBJ2-5; CDR3 protein: CASSPKGFLQETQYF
V gene: TRBV6-5; clone size: .; J gene: TRBJ2-7; CDR3 protein: CASSFQDSSYEQYF
V gene: TRBV2; clone size: once; J gene: TRBJ1-2; CDR3 protein: CASSEAVRVSRGYTF
V gene: TRBV5-1; clone size: .; J gene: TRBJ1-6; CDR3 protein: CASSLAVAGGRSPLHF
V gene: TRBV19; clone size: .; J gene: TRBJ2-7; CDR3 protein: CASSIRTGYSYEQYF
V gene: TRBV2; clone size: .; J gene: TRBJ2-7; CDR3 protein: CASSGAGGPYEQYF
V gene: TRBV4-2; clone size: .; J gene: TRBJ2-2; CDR3 protein: CASSQERGLAGASLVLFF
V gene: TRBV10-3; clone size: .; J gene: TRBJ2-7; CDR3 protein: CAISDPWTGKTSYEQYF
V gene: TRBV5-1; clone size: .; J gene: TRBJ1-1; CDR3 protein: CASSLGEGAITEAFF
V gene: TRBV7-9; clone size: .; J gene: TRBJ2-5; CDR3 protein: CASQSGAYQETQYF
V gene: TRBV5-1; clone size: .; J gene: TRBJ2-3; CDR3 protein: CASSFRLQGSGTDTQYF
V gene: TRBV10-3; clone size: .; J gene: TRBJ1-5; CDR3 protein: CAISEAGGYSNQPQHF
V gene: TRBV9; clone size: .; J gene: TRBJ2-3; CDR3 protein: CASSVLQGTGDTQYF
V gene: TRBV6-1; clone size: few; J gene: TRBJ1-1; CDR3 protein: CASSESLDRNTEAFF
V gene: TRBV12-5; clone size: once; J gene: TRBJ2-2; CDR3 protein: CASGPWNTGELFF
V gene: TRBV5-1; clone size: .; J gene: TRBJ2-2; CDR3 protein: CASSRGLAGTNTGELFF
V gene: TRBV7-9; clone size: .; J gene: TRBJ1-1; CDR3 protein: CASSLRDRGNTEAFF
V gene: TRBV19; clone size: .; J gene: TRBJ2-4; CDR3 protein: CASSSSLSLAKNIQYF
V gene: TRBV28; clone size: .; J gene: TRBJ2-7; CDR3 protein: CASSQPGTGDNEQYF
V gene: TRBV19; clone size: few; J gene: TRBJ2-7; CDR3 protein: CASSIAFDGTGVYEQYF
V gene: TRBV28; clone size: .; J gene: TRBJ2-6; CDR3 protein: CASLTGAVGANVLTF
V gene: TRBV10-1; clone size: .; J gene: TRBJ1-1; CDR3 protein: CASSEEVSFGAFF
V gene: TRBV14; clone size: .; J gene: TRBJ2-1; CDR3 protein: CASSRDSLWYNEQFF
V gene: TRBV4-2; clone size: few; J gene: TRBJ2-3; CDR3 protein: CAIAGQRGDTQYF